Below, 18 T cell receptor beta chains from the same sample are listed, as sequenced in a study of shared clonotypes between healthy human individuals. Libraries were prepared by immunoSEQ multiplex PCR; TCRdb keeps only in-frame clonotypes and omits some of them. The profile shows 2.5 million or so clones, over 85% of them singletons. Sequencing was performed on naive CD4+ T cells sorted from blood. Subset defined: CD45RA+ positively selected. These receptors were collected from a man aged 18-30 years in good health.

In DNA, the CDR3 is TGTGCCATCAGCAGGACAGGGAGTTTTAGCACAGATACGCAGTATTTT. The encoded protein is CAISRTGSFSTDTQYF. The chain couples TRBV10-3 to TRBJ2-3; the match to TRBD1 covers 8 bases. The CDR3 is 16 residues long. Germline V CDR1 and CDR2: ENHRY, SYGVKD. With 6 bases clipped from V and 0 bases from J, the junction kept 8 bases outside the gene matches.

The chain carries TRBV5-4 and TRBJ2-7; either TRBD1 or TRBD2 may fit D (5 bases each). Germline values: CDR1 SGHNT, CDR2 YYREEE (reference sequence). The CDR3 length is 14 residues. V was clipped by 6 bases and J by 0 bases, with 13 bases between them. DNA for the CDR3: TGTGCCAGCACCTCGGGGACGGCCTCCTACGAGCAGTACTTC. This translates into CASTSGTASYEQYF.

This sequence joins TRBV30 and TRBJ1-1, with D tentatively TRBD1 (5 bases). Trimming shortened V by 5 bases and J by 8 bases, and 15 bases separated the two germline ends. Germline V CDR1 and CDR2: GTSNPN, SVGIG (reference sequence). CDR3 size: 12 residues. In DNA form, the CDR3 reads TGTGCCTGGGTCAGCAGGGAGGCGGAAGCTTTCTTT. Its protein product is CAWVSREAEAFF.

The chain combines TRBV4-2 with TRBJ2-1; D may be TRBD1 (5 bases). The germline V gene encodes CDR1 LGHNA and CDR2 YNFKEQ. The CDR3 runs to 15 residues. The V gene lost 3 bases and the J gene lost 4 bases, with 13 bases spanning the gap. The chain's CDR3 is CASSQASTEYNEQFF. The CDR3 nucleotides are TGTGCCAGCAGCCAGGCCTCGACAGAGTACAATGAGCAGTTCTTC.

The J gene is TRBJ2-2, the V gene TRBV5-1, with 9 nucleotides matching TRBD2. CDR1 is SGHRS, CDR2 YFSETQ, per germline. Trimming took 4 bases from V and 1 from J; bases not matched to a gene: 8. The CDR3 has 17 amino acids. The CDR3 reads CASSLGGTSLNTGELFF. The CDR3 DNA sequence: TGCGCCAGCAGCCTCGGGGGGACTAGCCTGAACACCGGGGAGCTGTTTTTT.

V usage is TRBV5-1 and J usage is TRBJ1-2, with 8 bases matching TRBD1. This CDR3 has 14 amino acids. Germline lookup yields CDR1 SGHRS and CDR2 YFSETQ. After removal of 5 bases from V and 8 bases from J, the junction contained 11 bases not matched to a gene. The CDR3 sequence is CASRAADRGEGYTF. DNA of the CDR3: TGCGCCAGCAGAGCAGCCGACAGGGGTGAAGGCTACACCTTC.

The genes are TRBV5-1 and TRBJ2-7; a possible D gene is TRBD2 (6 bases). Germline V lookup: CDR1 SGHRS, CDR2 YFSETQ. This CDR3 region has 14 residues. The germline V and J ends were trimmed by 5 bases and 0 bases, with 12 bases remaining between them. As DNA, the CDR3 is TGCGCCAGCAGAACGAGCGGGTTCTCCTACGAGCAGTACTTC. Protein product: CASRTSGFSYEQYF.

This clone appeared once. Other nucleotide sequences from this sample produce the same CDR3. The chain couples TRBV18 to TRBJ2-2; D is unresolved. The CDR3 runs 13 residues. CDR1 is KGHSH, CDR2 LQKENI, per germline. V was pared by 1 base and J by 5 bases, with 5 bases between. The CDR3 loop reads CASSPLRTGELFF. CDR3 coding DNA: TGTGCCAGCTCACCACTTAGAACCGGGGAGCTGTTTTTT.

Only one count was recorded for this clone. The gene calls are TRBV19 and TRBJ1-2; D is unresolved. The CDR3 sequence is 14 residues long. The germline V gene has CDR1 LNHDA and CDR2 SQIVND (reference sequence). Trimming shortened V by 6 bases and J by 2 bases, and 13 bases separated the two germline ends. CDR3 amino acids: CASRAPASNYGYTF. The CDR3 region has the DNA TGTGCCAGTAGGGCTCCGGCCAGCAACTATGGCTACACCTTC.

The CDR3 sequence: CASSIGGVSEAFF. CDR3 bases: TGTGCCAGTAGTATCGGGGGAGTCTCTGAAGCTTTCTTT. The chain is built from TRBV19 and TRBJ1-1; maybe TRBD1 (5 bases). Deletions cut 3 bases from V and 6 bases from J, with 11 bases between. Germline CDR1 and CDR2: LNHDA and SQIVND (reference sequence). CDR3 length: 13 residues.

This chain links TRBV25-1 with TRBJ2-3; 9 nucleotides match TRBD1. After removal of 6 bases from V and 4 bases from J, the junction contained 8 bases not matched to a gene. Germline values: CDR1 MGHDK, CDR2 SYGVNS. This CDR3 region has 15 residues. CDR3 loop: CASSRQGGDPDTQYF. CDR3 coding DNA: TGTGCCAGCAGCAGACAGGGGGGTGATCCAGATACGCAGTATTTT.

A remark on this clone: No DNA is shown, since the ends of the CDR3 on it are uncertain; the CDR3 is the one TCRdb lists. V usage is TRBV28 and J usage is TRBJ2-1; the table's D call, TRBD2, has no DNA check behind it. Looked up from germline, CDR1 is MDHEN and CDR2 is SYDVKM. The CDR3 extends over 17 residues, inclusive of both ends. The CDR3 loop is CASTFGAGTRLFDEQFF.

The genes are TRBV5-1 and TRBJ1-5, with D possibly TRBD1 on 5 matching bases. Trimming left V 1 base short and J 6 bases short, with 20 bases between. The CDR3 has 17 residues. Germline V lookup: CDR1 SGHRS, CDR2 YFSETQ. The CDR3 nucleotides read TGCGCCAGCAGCTTGACCCCCCGGGGCGATAGTACTCAGCCCCAGCATTTT. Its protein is CASSLTPRGDSTQPQHF. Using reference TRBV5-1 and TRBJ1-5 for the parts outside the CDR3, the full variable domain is KAGVTQTPRYLIKTRGQQVTLSCSPISGHRSVSWYQQTPGQGLQFLFEYFSETQRNKGNFPGRFSGRQFSNSRSEMNVSTLELGDSALYLCASSLTPRGDSTQPQHFGDGTRLSIL.

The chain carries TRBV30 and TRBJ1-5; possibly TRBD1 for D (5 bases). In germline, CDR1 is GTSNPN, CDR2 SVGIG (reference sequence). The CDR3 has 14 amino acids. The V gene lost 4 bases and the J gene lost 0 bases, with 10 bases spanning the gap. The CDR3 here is CAWNTGYSNQPQHF. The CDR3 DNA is TGTGCCTGGAACACAGGTTATAGCAATCAGCCCCAGCATTTT.

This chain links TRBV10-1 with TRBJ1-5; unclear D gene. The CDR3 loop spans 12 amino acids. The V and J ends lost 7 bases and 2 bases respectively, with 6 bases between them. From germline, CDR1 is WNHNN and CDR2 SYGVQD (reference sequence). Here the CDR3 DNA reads TGCGCCAGCAAAAGCGGCAATCAGCCCCAGCATTTT. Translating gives CASKSGNQPQHF.

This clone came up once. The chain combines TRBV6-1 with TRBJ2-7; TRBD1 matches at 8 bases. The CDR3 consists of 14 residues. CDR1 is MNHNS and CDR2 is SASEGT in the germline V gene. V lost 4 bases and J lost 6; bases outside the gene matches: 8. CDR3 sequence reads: CASSVQGATSEQYF. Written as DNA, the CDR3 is TGTGCCAGCAGTGTGCAGGGGGCAACTTCCGAGCAGTACTTC.

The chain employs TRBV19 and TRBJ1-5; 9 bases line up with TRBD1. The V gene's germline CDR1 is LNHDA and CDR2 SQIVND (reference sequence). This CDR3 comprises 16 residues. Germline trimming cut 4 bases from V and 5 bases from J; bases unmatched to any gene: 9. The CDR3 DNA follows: TGTGCCAGTAGTAAGGAGGGGACAGGGAGGCATCAGCCCCAGCATTTT. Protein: CASSKEGTGRHQPQHF. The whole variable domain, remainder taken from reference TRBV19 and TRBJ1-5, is DGGITQSPKYLFRKEGQNVTLSCEQNLNHDAMYWYRQDPGQGLRLIYYSQIVNDFQKGDIAEGYSVSREKKESFPLTVTSAQKNPTAFYLCASSKEGTGRHQPQHFGDGTRLSIL.

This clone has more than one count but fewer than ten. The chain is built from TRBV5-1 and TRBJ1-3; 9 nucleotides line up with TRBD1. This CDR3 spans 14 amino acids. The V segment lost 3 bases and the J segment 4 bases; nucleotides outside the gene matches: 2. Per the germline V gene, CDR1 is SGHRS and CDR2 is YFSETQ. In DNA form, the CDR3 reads TGCGCCAGCAGCTCCGGGACAGGGGGAAACACCATATATTTT. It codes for CASSSGTGGNTIYF.